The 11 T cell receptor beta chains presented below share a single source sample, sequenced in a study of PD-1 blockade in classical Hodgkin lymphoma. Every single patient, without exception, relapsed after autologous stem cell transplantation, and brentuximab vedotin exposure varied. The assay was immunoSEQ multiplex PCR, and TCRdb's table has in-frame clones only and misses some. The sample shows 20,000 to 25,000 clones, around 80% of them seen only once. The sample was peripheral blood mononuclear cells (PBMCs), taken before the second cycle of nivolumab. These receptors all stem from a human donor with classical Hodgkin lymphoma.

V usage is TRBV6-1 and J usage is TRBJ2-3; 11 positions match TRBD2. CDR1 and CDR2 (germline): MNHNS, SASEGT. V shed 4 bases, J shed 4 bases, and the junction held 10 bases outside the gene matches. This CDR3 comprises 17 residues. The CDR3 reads CASSVGLAGGRADTQYF. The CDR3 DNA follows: TGTGCCAGCAGTGTGGGGCTAGCGGGGGGCAGGGCAGATACGCAGTATTTT.

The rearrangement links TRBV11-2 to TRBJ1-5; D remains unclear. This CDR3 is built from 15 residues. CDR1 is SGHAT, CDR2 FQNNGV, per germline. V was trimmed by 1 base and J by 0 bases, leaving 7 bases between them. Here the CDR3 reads CASSLGFVSNQPQHF. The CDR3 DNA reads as TGTGCCAGCAGCTTAGGCTTCGTTAGCAATCAGCCCCAGCATTTT. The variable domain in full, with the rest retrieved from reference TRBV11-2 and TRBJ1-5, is EAGVAQSPRYKIIEKRQSVAFWCNPISGHATLYWYQQILGQGPKLLIQFQNNGVVDDSQLPKDRFSAERLKGVDSTLKIQPAKLEDSAVYLCASSLGFVSNQPQHFGDGTRLSIL.

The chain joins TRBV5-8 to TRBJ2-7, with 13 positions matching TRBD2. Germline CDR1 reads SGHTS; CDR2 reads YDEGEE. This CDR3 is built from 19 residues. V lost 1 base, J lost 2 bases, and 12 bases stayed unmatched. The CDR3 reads CASSLWTSGGNLFPYEQYV. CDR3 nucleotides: TGTGCCAGCAGCTTGTGGACTAGCGGGGGAAATCTGTTCCCCTACGAGCAGTACGTC.

Here the CDR3 DNA reads TGTGCCAGCAGCGTAAAGACAGGGAGCGAAGCTTTCTTT. This encodes CASSVKTGSEAFF. The rearrangement joins TRBV9 to TRBJ1-1; 7 bases line up with TRBD1. Germline V gives CDR1 SGDLS, CDR2 YYNGEE. The CDR3 length is 13 residues. Germline trimming cut 1 base from V and 8 bases from J; bases unmatched to any gene: 5.

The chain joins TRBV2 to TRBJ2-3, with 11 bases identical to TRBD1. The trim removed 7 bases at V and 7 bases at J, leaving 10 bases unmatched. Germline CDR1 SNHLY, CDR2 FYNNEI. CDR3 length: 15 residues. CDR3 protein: CASTKDRGLAYTQYF. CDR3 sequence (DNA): TGTGCCAGCACCAAGGACAGGGGGCTGGCCTATACGCAGTATTTT.

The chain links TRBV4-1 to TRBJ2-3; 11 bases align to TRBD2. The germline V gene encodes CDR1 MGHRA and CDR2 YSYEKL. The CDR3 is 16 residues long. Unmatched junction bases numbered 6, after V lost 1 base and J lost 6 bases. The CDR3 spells CASSQVGLAGVDTQYF. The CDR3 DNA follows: TGCGCCAGCAGCCAAGTTGGACTAGCGGGCGTGGATACGCAGTATTTT.

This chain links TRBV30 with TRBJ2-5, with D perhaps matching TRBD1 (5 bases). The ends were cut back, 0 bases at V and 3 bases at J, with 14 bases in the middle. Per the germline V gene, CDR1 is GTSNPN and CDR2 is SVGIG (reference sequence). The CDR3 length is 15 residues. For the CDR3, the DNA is TGTGCCTGGAGTGTAGGGTCAGGGCAAAAAGAGACCCAGTACTTC. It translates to CAWSVGSGQKETQYF.

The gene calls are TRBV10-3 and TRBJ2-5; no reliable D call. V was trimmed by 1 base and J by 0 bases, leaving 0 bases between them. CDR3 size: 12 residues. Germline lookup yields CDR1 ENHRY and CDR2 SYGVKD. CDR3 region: CAISEYQETQYF. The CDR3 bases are TGTGCCATCAGTGAGTACCAAGAGACCCAGTACTTC.

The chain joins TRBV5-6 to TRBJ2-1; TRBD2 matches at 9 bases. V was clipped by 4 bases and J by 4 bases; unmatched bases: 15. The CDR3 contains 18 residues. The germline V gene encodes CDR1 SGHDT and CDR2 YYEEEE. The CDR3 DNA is TGTGCCAGCAGCCCACAACTCCTTCCTAGCGGGATTTACAATGAGCAGTTCTTC. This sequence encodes CASSPQLLPSGIYNEQFF.

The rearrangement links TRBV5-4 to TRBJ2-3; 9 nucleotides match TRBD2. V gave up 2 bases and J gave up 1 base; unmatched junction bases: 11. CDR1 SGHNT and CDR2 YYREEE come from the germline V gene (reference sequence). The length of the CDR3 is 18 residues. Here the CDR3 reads CASSFGREGIFGTDTQYF. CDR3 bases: TGTGCCAGCAGCTTCGGGCGGGAGGGCATTTTCGGCACAGATACGCAGTATTTT. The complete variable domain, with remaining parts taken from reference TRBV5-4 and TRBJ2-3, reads ETGVTQSPTHLIKTRGQQVTLRCSSQSGHNTVSWYQQALGQGPQFIFQYYREEENGRGNFPPRFSGLQFPNYSSELNVNALELDDSALYLCASSFGREGIFGTDTQYFGPGTRLTVL.

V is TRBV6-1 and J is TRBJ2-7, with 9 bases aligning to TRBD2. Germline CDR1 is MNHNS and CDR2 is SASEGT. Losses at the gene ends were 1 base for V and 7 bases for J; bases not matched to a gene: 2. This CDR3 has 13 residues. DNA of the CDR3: TGTGCCAGCAGTGAAGGGCTAGCGGGGGAGCAGTACGTC. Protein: CASSEGLAGEQYV.